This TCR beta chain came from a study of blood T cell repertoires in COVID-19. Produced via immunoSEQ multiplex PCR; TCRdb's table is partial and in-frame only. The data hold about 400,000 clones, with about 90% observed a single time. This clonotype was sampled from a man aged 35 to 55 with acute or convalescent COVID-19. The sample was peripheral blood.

CDR3 residues: CASSLTGSSGNTIYF. The CDR3 bases are TGTGCCAGTAGTCTCACAGGAAGCTCTGGAAACACCATATATTTT. The chain is built from TRBV19 and TRBJ1-3; D is possibly TRBD1 (5 bases). The germline V and J ends were trimmed by 5 bases and 0 bases, with 11 bases remaining between them. This CDR3 comprises 15 residues. CDR1 and CDR2 (germline): LNHDA, SQIVND (reference sequence).